This record concerns one T cell receptor beta chain sequence. V was clipped by 4 bases and J by 5 bases; unmatched bases: 12. The CDR3 runs to 16 residues. Germline CDR1 reads SGHDT; CDR2 reads YYEEEE. The data derive from a study of blood T cell repertoires in COVID-19. Some clones are missing from TCRdb's copy, which holds only in-frame ones; the method was immunoSEQ multiplex PCR. The profile covers about 490,000 clones, with 80% to 90% appearing a single time and approximately 3.2% taken by the ten largest. The sequencing input was peripheral blood. The sequence was obtained from a human donor in a cohort sampled during active COVID-19. This chain connects TRBV5-6 to TRBJ2-7; 10 bases align to TRBD2. DNA of the CDR3: TGTGCCAGCAGCCCCGGTCTAGCGGGAGAAGTCCACGAGCAGTACTTC. Protein sequence: CASSPGLAGEVHEQYF.